Listed below are T cell receptor beta chains from one sample, sequenced in a study of blood T cells in healthy people across ages. One entry per CDR3 protein results from TCRdb running MiXCR on the 5' RACE reads. The sample lists 750,000 to 1,000,000 distinct CDR3 sequences, 25% to 35% occurring once. This sample also belongs to another study, concerning T cells of mothers and their children.

The sample consisted of blood. All receptors derive from a woman in her 40s in good health. Both conserved end residues are part of each CDR3. Fields, in order: CDR3 length, clone size, D gene, J gene, V gene, CDR3 protein, CDR3 DNA. D genes are given only for firm matches. Clone size is shown for a subset of rows, as once, few, many or a class of expanded clone.

13	many	-	TRBJ2-5	TRBV28	CASSYYVQETQYF	TGTGCCAGCAGCTACTACGTACAAGAGACCCAGTACTTC
15	-	TRBD1	TRBJ2-7	TRBV20-1	CSARSWTGGRNEQYF	TGCAGTGCTAGATCTTGGACAGGGGGTAGGAACGAGCAGTACTTC
14	few	-	TRBJ2-1	TRBV28	CASSFARRTVEQFF	TGTGCCAGCAGTTTTGCCCGACGGACGGTTGAGCAGTTCTTC
14	few	TRBD2	TRBJ2-1	TRBV5-1	CASSPGLAGDEQFF	TGCGCCAGCAGCCCGGGACTAGCGGGGGATGAGCAGTTCTTC
15	-	TRBD1	TRBJ1-2	TRBV4-2	CASSQRGQGNYGYTF	TGTGCCAGCAGCCAAAGAGGACAGGGGAACTATGGCTACACCTTC
15	few	-	TRBJ2-1	TRBV2	CASSEEGFSYNEQFF	TGTGCCAGCAGTGAGGAGGGATTCTCCTACAATGAGCAGTTCTTC
16	many	TRBD1	TRBJ2-3	TRBV7-2	CASSLRQGAYTDTQYF	TGTGCCAGCAGCTTACGACAGGGGGCTTACACAGATACGCAGTATTTT
12	-	TRBD2	TRBJ2-3	TRBV19	CASSPTSVPQYF	TGTGCCAGTAGTCCTACTAGCGTCCCGCAGTATTTT
16	-	-	TRBJ1-2	TRBV18	CASSERGGSTNYGYTF	TGTGCCAGCTCCGAGAGGGGGGGCAGCACTAACTATGGCTACACCTTC
15	many	TRBD2	TRBJ2-1	TRBV28	CASCPGGAKANEQFF	TGTGCCAGCTGCCCCGGGGGGGCCAAAGCAAATGAGCAGTTCTTC
14	-	TRBD2	TRBJ2-5	TRBV6-1	CASRLRGTKETQYF	TGTGCCAGCAGGTTGCGGGGGACCAAAGAGACCCAGTACTTC
14	many	-	TRBJ2-1	TRBV7-2	CASSLSAVRNEQFF	TGTGCCAGCAGCTTGAGTGCGGTTAGGAATGAGCAGTTCTTC
15	many	-	TRBJ2-7	TRBV4-2	CASSQYWDPRYEQYF	TGTGCCAGCAGCCAGTACTGGGACCCGAGATACGAGCAGTACTTC
14	-	TRBD1	TRBJ2-7	TRBV6-5	CASSRTGTGGEQYF	TGTGCCAGCAGCCGAACCGGGACAGGGGGAGAGCAGTACTTC
16	-	-	TRBJ2-3	TRBV2	CASSDRRAASTDTQYF	TGTGCCAGCAGTGATCGACGAGCGGCCAGCACAGATACGCAGTATTTT
14	-	TRBD1	TRBJ1-1	TRBV4-2	CASSQPGQGPKAFF	TGTGCCAGCAGCCAACCGGGACAGGGGCCGAAAGCTTTCTTT
15	-	-	TRBJ2-3	TRBV11-2	CASSPRTLSTDTQYF	TGTGCCAGCAGCCCCCGGACACTTAGCACAGATACGCAGTATTTT
20	many	TRBD2	TRBJ2-4	TRBV4-2	CASSQDRRTSGVLAKNIQYF	TGTGCCAGCAGCCAAGATCGAAGGACTAGCGGGGTGCTAGCCAAAAACATTCAGTACTTC
15	few	-	TRBJ2-3	TRBV28	CASIPKWGAPDTQYF	TGTGCCAGCATTCCCAAGTGGGGGGCCCCAGATACGCAGTATTTT
15	few	-	TRBJ1-5	TRBV5-1	CASSQVGGSNQPQHF	TGCGCCAGCAGCCAGGTCGGGGGTAGCAATCAGCCCCAGCATTTT
13	many	TRBD1	TRBJ2-7	TRBV29-1	CSVEEDRGYEQYF	TGCAGCGTTGAAGAGGACAGGGGTTACGAGCAGTACTTC
16	many	-	TRBJ2-1	TRBV6-9	CASRDLQGSSYNEQFF	TGTGCCAGCAGGGACCTGCAGGGGAGCTCCTACAATGAGCAGTTCTTC
13	-	-	TRBJ1-1	TRBV30	CAWSVRGYTEAFF	TGTGCCTGGAGTGTACGAGGGTACACTGAAGCTTTCTTT
17	-	TRBD1	TRBJ2-1	TRBV7-6	CASSWTSGTGAYNEQFF	TGTGCCAGCAGTTGGACCTCCGGGACAGGGGCCTACAATGAGCAGTTCTTC
13	many	TRBD2	TRBJ2-7	TRBV7-8	CASSLGTSLEQYF	TGTGCCAGCAGCTTAGGGACTAGTCTCGAGCAGTACTTC
17	-	TRBD2	TRBJ2-5	TRBV27	CASNLRITSGGGETQYF	TGTGCCAGCAATTTGCGAATAACTAGCGGGGGAGGAGAGACCCAGTACTTC
12	few	-	TRBJ2-3	TRBV2	CASRVSWGTQYF	TGTGCCAGCAGGGTCAGTTGGGGTACGCAGTATTTT
16	many	TRBD1	TRBJ2-7	TRBV7-9	CASSSLWQGAPYEQYF	TGTGCCAGCAGCTCGTTGTGGCAGGGGGCACCCTACGAGCAGTACTTC
14	many	TRBD2	TRBJ2-7	TRBV7-2	CASSVGLGYYEQYF	TGTGCCAGCAGCGTAGGACTAGGGTACTACGAGCAGTACTTC
13	few	-	TRBJ1-1	TRBV7-7	CASSWGMNTEAFF	TGTGCTAGCAGTTGGGGCATGAACACTGAAGCTTTCTTT
13	-	-	TRBJ1-1	TRBV6-6	CASSRKQASEAFF	TGTGCCAGCAGCCGAAAACAGGCGTCTGAAGCTTTCTTT
15	few	-	TRBJ1-4	TRBV12-3/TRBV12-4	CASSLVWGKNEKLFF	TGTGCCAGCAGTTTGGTATGGGGGAAAAATGAAAAACTGTTTTTT
15	few	TRBD1	TRBJ2-3	TRBV6-1	CASTPGTGEADTQYF	TGTGCCAGCACCCCAGGGACAGGGGAGGCAGATACGCAGTATTTT
16	-	TRBD2	TRBJ2-3	TRBV7-3	CASSWAPSGGIDTQYF	TGTGCCAGCAGCTGGGCCCCTAGCGGGGGCATAGATACGCAGTATTTT
14	-	TRBD1	TRBJ2-7	TRBV12-3/TRBV12-4	CASSSQTGTYEQYF	TGTGCCAGCAGTTCCCAGACAGGGACCTACGAGCAGTACTTC
15	-	-	TRBJ2-3	TRBV7-8	CASSGEGGLTDTQYF	TGTGCCAGCAGCGGGGAGGGGGGGCTAACAGATACGCAGTATTTT
15	-	-	TRBJ1-1	TRBV9	CASSVVSGPTTEAFF	TGTGCCAGCAGCGTAGTATCTGGACCGACCACTGAAGCTTTCTTT
15	-	-	TRBJ2-3	TRBV6-5	CASSHTGGNSDTQYF	TGTGCCAGCAGCCACACAGGTGGTAACTCAGATACGCAGTATTTT
15	-	TRBD1	TRBJ2-7	TRBV6-1	CASTWEGDRDYEQYF	TGTGCCAGCACCTGGGAGGGGGACAGGGATTACGAGCAGTACTTC
9	-	-	TRBJ1-5	TRBV11-2	CASTPSQHF	TGTGCCAGCACCCCCTCCCAGCATTTT